The clone carrying this T cell receptor (beta chain) has at least ten counts. Antigen unknown. The record originates from a study of T cell repertoires in cytomegalovirus infection. This CDR3 region has 16 residues. V lost 5 bases to trimming and J lost 5 bases, with 18 bases between them. Germline V gene lookup returns CDR1 SGHVS and CDR2 FQNEAQ. Via MiXCR, TCRdb re-called the reads, giving one row per CDR3 protein. The repertoire holds a few hundred thousand distinct CDR3 sequences, with more than 20% as singletons. Sequencing was performed on cultured PBMCs, taken from culture after CMV antigen stimulation. This chain links TRBV7-8 with TRBJ2-2, with D tentatively TRBD1 (6 bases). The source is a human donor in good health (CMV status not recorded). Some clones in this sample may be carry-over from other donors' samples. DNA for the CDR3: TGTGCCAGCAGCCCTCTCAGGGGCGTGGGGACCGGGGAGCTGTTTTTT. Its translation: CASSPLRGVGTGELFF.